Shown below are 9 T cell receptor beta chains from a single sample sequenced in a study of T cell responses to AZD1222 COVID-19 vaccine. TCRdb keeps only in-frame clones here, not all; method: immunoSEQ multiplex PCR. The sample carries roughly 150,000 clones, more than 75% recorded once. The source was peripheral blood, collected on day 0 of AZD1222 vaccination. These receptors were taken from an adult in good health.

The chain recombines TRBV11-2 with TRBJ2-5; TRBD1 aligns across 7 bases. Germline V gene data show CDR1 as SGHAT and CDR2 as FQNNGV. The CDR3 is 17 amino acids. J was trimmed by 0 bases and V by 1 base; bases with no gene match: 8. CDR3 amino acids: CASSLGRTGTNQETQYF. The CDR3 coding sequence is TGTGCCAGCAGCTTAGGACGGACAGGCACTAACCAAGAGACCCAGTACTTC.

The chain links TRBV6-5 to TRBJ2-4; D is unresolved. Trimming removed 4 bases at V and 0 bases at J, with 10 bases between. The CDR3 covers 15 residues. Germline V gene lookup returns CDR1 MNHEY and CDR2 SVGAGI. CDR3 coding DNA: TGTGCCAGCAGTTCCACAGACCTAGCCAAAAACATTCAGTACTTC. This sequence encodes CASSSTDLAKNIQYF.

This chain connects TRBV6-1 to TRBJ1-5, with 8 bases identical to TRBD1. The CDR3 has 15 residues. Looked up from germline, CDR1 is MNHNS and CDR2 is SASEGT. The ends lost 3 bases at V and 7 bases at J; junction bases unmatched: 8. The CDR3 is CASSDRQGAGQPQHF. CDR3 coding DNA: TGTGCCAGCAGTGATCGCCAGGGGGCTGGACAGCCCCAGCATTTT.

The chain has TRBV2 and TRBJ1-1, with D possibly matching TRBD1 (5 bases). Deletions cut 7 bases from V and 1 base from J, with 13 bases between. Germline V CDR1 and CDR2: SNHLY, FYNNEI. The CDR3 has 14 residues. Written as DNA, the CDR3 is TGTGCCAGCAAAATAGGGGCAGGGAACACTGAAGCTTTCTTT. It specifies CASKIGAGNTEAFF.

This sequence joins TRBV2 and TRBJ1-4; no reliable D call. The V and J ends lost 2 bases and 8 bases respectively, with 15 bases between them. Germline V gene data show CDR1 as SNHLY and CDR2 as FYNNEI. The CDR3 covers 15 residues. The DNA of the CDR3 is TGTGCCAGCAGTGAACCCGGGGTCCGCGAAGAAAAACTGTTTTTT. Its protein is CASSEPGVREEKLFF.

For this clone: Its ends do not fully match the called genes, so a read error is possible. The chain has TRBV7-7 and TRBJ1-1; D not resolved. The CDR3 totals 16 residues. The germline CDR1 and CDR2 sequences are SSHAT and FNYEAQ (reference sequence). The CDR3 region has the DNA TGTGCTAGCAGCTTAGCGCAATCACACCAGAACACTGAAGCTTTCTTT. Amino acids: CASSLAQSHQNTEAFF.

The chain joins TRBV10-2 to TRBJ1-2; a possible D gene is TRBD1 (6 bases). The CDR3 runs to 15 residues. The V end was cut by 5 bases, the J end by 3 bases, with 16 bases between. The V gene's germline CDR1 is WSHSY and CDR2 SAAADI. The CDR3 region is CASSPDSVAYYGYTF. Written as DNA, the CDR3 is TGCGCCAGCAGTCCGGACAGTGTCGCTTACTATGGCTACACCTTC.

This chain links TRBV19 with TRBJ1-3, with D perhaps TRBD1 (5 bases). Trimming shortened V by 3 bases and J by 3 bases, and 9 bases separated the two germline ends. The germline V gene has CDR1 LNHDA and CDR2 SQIVND (reference sequence). There are 14 residues in the CDR3. As DNA, the CDR3 is TGTGCCAGTAGTATGACCAGGGATGGAAACACCATATATTTT. This encodes CASSMTRDGNTIYF.

The rearrangement joins TRBV3-1 (or the pseudogene TRBV3-2) to TRBJ1-2; D not certain. V was shortened by 0 bases and J by 0 bases, with 11 bases between the two germline ends. CDR3 length equals 16 residues. The germline gives CDR1 LGHDT, CDR2 YNNKEL (reference sequence). CDR3 DNA sequence: TGTGCCAGCAGCCAAGATCCAGGCGGACCTAACTATGGCTACACCTTC. As protein: CASSQDPGGPNYGYTF.